Given below is one T cell receptor beta chain in context. Its antigen remains unidentified. These data come from a study of shared clonotypes between healthy human individuals. As for the study in general: CD4 naive cells filled three plates per donor, CD4 memory three, CD8 naive two and CD8 memory one.

Repertoires were generated with immunoSEQ multiplex PCR, while TCRdb's copy carries only in-frame clones and drops some. The table lists more than 1,200,000 clones, 98% to 99% of them singletons. This CDR3 is 15 amino acids long. The V segment lost 0 bases and the J segment 4 bases; nucleotides outside the gene matches: 2. Looked up from germline, CDR1 is MGHRA and CDR2 is YSYEKL. CD4+ cells underwent separation, giving CD45RA+ naive and CD45RA-negative memory subsets. Study results and caveats: Shared clonotypes across all four donors exceeded non-shared ones in generation probability. Sequencing depth was a factor that was expected to affect clonotype sharing among donors.

The TCR sequence derives from a man in his thirties or forties in good health. This chain joins TRBV4-1 and TRBJ1-4; 7 nucleotides agree with TRBD1. Sequenced material: naive CD4+ T cells sorted from blood. Subset given: CD45RA+ positively selected. The CDR3 bases are TGCGCCAGCAGCCAAGATGGGACAGTTAATGAAAAACTGTTTTTT. Protein sequence: CASSQDGTVNEKLFF.